The rows below give T cell receptor beta chains drawn from one sample of a study of CD8 T cells in Susac syndrome. In TCRdb, the immunoSEQ multiplex PCR reads were re-called with MiXCR into one record per CDR3 protein. The table lists about 140,000 distinct CDR3 sequences, around 94% of them singletons, with approximately 0.3% in the top ten. Sequencing was performed on CD8+ T cells from PBMCs. These receptors were taken from a human donor in good health. Both conserved end residues are part of each CDR3. The order of the fields is J gene, D gene, clone size, V gene, CDR3 protein, CDR3 DNA. D genes are given only for firm matches. Only some rows state a clone size, as once, few, many or a class for expanded clones.

>TRBJ2-5|TRBD2|.|TRBV7-9
CASSTRREEETQYF
TGTGCCAGCAGCACCCGACGGGAGGAAGAGACCCAGTACTTC
>TRBJ1-5|.|.|TRBV16
CASSRSGTLQNQPQHF
TGTGCCAGCAGTAGATCCGGGACACTCCAAAATCAGCCCCAGCATTTT
>TRBJ2-1|.|.|TRBV25-1
CASSEFHESNEQFF
TGTGCCAGCAGTGAATTTCACGAGTCCAATGAGCAGTTCTTC
>TRBJ2-7|.|.|TRBV28
CASSQVDGDEEQYF
TGTGCCAGCAGCCAGGTGGACGGGGATGAAGAGCAGTACTTC
>TRBJ1-1|TRBD1|.|TRBV3-1
CASSPDRATEAFF
TGTGCCAGCAGTCCCGACAGGGCCACTGAAGCTTTCTTT
>TRBJ2-3|TRBD2|once|TRBV7-9
CASRGASGRAPDTQYF
TGTGCCAGCAGAGGGGCTAGCGGGAGGGCGCCAGATACGCAGTATTTT
>TRBJ2-2|TRBD1|.|TRBV29-1
CSVAGGGWTGELFF
TGCAGCGTGGCAGGGGGCGGATGGACCGGGGAGCTGTTTTTT
>TRBJ1-1|.|.|TRBV14
CASSQGAGYTEAFF
TGTGCCAGCAGCCAAGGAGCAGGGTACACTGAAGCTTTCTTT
>TRBJ1-2|.|.|TRBV23-1
CASNYIPNYGYTF
TGCGCCAGCAACTATATTCCCAACTATGGCTACACCTTC
>TRBJ2-2|.|once|TRBV13
CASSSRLANTGELFF
TGTGCCAGCAGCTCCCGACTAGCGAACACCGGGGAGCTGTTTTTT
>TRBJ2-5|TRBD1|.|TRBV15
CATSLTGGEETQYF
TGTGCCACCAGCTTGACAGGGGGCGAGGAGACCCAGTACTTC
>TRBJ2-1|TRBD1|.|TRBV7-9
CASSAGQGAFF
TGTGCCAGCAGCGCCGGACAGGGAGCGTTCTTC
>TRBJ2-7|.|.|TRBV24-1
CATSDWLIGSEQYF
TGTGCCACCAGTGATTGGCTAATTGGATCCGAGCAGTACTTC
>TRBJ2-7|TRBD2|.|TRBV27
CASSLVGRAYEQYF
TGTGCCAGCAGTTTAGTCGGGAGGGCCTACGAGCAGTACTTC
>TRBJ2-5|.|.|TRBV20-1
CSARDIRDSETQYF
TGCAGTGCTAGAGATATTAGGGATTCAGAGACCCAGTACTTC
>TRBJ2-2|.|.|TRBV11-1
CASSHVGQHTGELFF
TGTGCCAGCAGCCACGTAGGGCAACACACCGGGGAGCTGTTTTTT
>TRBJ2-7|TRBD2|.|TRBV6-2/TRBV6-3
CASTKREAYEQYF
TGTGCCAGTACCAAGCGGGAAGCCTACGAGCAGTACTTC
>TRBJ2-7|TRBD1|.|TRBV29-1
CSVEGGTGSYEQYF
TGCAGCGTTGAAGGCGGGACAGGGTCCTACGAGCAGTACTTC
>TRBJ2-7|.|.|TRBV15
CATSREEYRGSYEQYF
TGTGCCACCAGCAGAGAAGAGTACCGCGGCTCCTACGAGCAGTACTTC
>TRBJ2-7|.|.|TRBV20-1
CSARDVLGPGGYEQYF
TGCAGTGCTAGAGATGTTCTGGGACCCGGGGGCTACGAGCAGTACTTC
>TRBJ2-3|TRBD1|.|TRBV6-5
CASSERTGGPDTQYF
TGTGCCAGCAGCGAGCGGACAGGAGGTCCTGATACGCAGTATTTT
>TRBJ2-7|TRBD2|.|TRBV28
CASSRLAEKYEQYF
TGTGCCAGCAGTCGACTAGCGGAGAAGTACGAGCAGTACTTC
>TRBJ2-3|.|once|TRBV28
CASSPPVADTQYF
TGTGCCAGCAGTCCCCCTGTCGCAGATACGCAGTATTTT
>TRBJ2-7|.|once|TRBV19
CASSIGGEQYF
TGTGCCAGTAGTATAGGAGGGGAGCAGTACTTC
>TRBJ2-3|.|once|TRBV29-1
CSAVADSTDTQYF
TGCAGCGCCGTAGCGGATAGCACAGATACGCAGTATTTT
>TRBJ2-1|TRBD1|.|TRBV27
CASSFRDRANEQFF
TGTGCCAGCAGTTTCCGGGACAGAGCCAATGAGCAGTTCTTC
>TRBJ1-2|.|.|TRBV28
CASSTRPAPAYGYTF
TGTGCCAGCAGCACCCGGCCCGCCCCGGCCTATGGCTACACCTTC
>TRBJ2-7|TRBD2|.|TRBV27
CASSSPTSAGPTNYEQYF
TGTGCCAGCAGTTCCCCTACGTCAGCGGGACCTACCAACTACGAGCAGTACTTC
>TRBJ2-3|.|.|TRBV20-1
CSARGQRTDTQYF
TGCAGTGCTAGAGGCCAGCGCACAGATACGCAGTATTTT
>TRBJ2-6|.|.|TRBV7-3
CASSLISPGANVLTF
TGTGCCAGCAGCTTAATTAGCCCAGGGGCCAACGTCCTGACTTTC
>TRBJ2-7|.|.|TRBV2
CASRRDISTYEQYF
TGTGCCAGCAGGCGGGACATAAGCACCTACGAGCAGTACTTC
>TRBJ1-2|.|.|TRBV19
CASSQGALYGYTF
TGTGCCAGTAGTCAGGGCGCCTTATATGGCTACACCTTC
>TRBJ1-5|TRBD1|.|TRBV28
CATLGQDNQPQHF
TGTGCCACCTTAGGACAGGACAATCAGCCCCAGCATTTT
>TRBJ2-7|.|.|TRBV5-4
CASSLNGGIEQYF
TGTGCCAGCAGCTTGAACGGGGGTATCGAGCAGTACTTC
>TRBJ2-4|TRBD2|.|TRBV27
CASSALLAGGFQKYF
TGTGCCAGCAGTGCCTTACTAGCGGGAGGGTTTCAGAAGTACTTC
>TRBJ2-7|.|.|TRBV5-6
CASSRRGSYEQYF
TGTGCCAGCAGCCGCCGGGGGTCCTACGAGCAGTACTTC
>TRBJ2-1|.|.|TRBV12-5
CASSHINNEQFF
TGTGCTAGTAGTCATATTAACAATGAGCAGTTCTTC
>TRBJ1-2|.|.|TRBV27
CANRTYGYTF
TGTGCCAACCGGACCTATGGCTACACCTTC
>TRBJ2-7|TRBD2|.|TRBV27
CASSRGGHEQYF
TGTGCCAGCAGCCGCGGGGGGCACGAGCAGTACTTC
>TRBJ1-1|.|.|TRBV13
CASAPGGNTEAFF
TGTGCCAGCGCCCCCGGGGGGAACACTGAAGCTTTCTTT
>TRBJ1-5|.|few|TRBV29-1
CSVIWGYNQPQHF
TGCAGCGTTATCTGGGGATACAATCAGCCCCAGCATTTT
>TRBJ1-2|TRBD1|.|TRBV20-1
CSAYDAGQGTGYTF
TGCAGTGCCTACGACGCGGGACAGGGTACTGGCTACACCTTC
>TRBJ1-4|TRBD1|.|TRBV9
CASSVGRGTAANEKLFF
TGTGCCAGCAGCGTAGGGAGGGGGACAGCCGCTAATGAAAAACTGTTTTTT
>TRBJ2-7|.|.|TRBV7-9
CASSLEVADEQYF
TGTGCCAGCAGCTTAGAGGTAGCAGATGAGCAGTACTTC
>TRBJ1-1|.|.|TRBV7-3
CASRQDGMNTEAFF
TGTGCCAGCAGACAGGACGGGATGAACACTGAAGCTTTCTTT
>TRBJ2-1|.|.|TRBV29-1
CSAGAIAVHEQFF
TGCAGCGCTGGGGCCATAGCGGTCCATGAGCAGTTCTTC
>TRBJ2-7|TRBD2|.|TRBV6-6
CASSPRSGTFSGEQYF
TGTGCCAGCAGTCCCCGAAGCGGGACCTTCTCTGGGGAGCAGTACTTC
>TRBJ2-7|.|.|TRBV27
CASTLAVGNEQYF
TGTGCCAGCACCTTAGCGGTGGGTAACGAGCAGTACTTC
>TRBJ1-2|TRBD1|.|TRBV18
CASSLGGQWNYGYTF
TGTGCCAGCTCCCTCGGGGGACAGTGGAACTATGGCTACACCTTC
>TRBJ2-3|TRBD2|.|TRBV9
CASSVAGPSGTQYF
TGTGCCAGCAGCGTTGCCGGACCTAGCGGGACGCAGTATTTT
>TRBJ1-1|.|.|TRBV27
CASGRVNTEAFF
TGTGCCAGCGGCAGGGTGAACACTGAAGCTTTCTTT
>TRBJ2-7|.|.|TRBV14
CASSLGLYYEQYF
TGTGCCAGCAGCCTCGGACTGTACTACGAGCAGTACTTC
>TRBJ1-2|.|.|TRBV29-1
CSVEKGVGYTF
TGCAGCGTTGAAAAAGGGGTCGGCTACACCTTC
>TRBJ2-3|.|once|TRBV7-9
CASSLVHRAEATQYF
TGTGCCAGCAGCTTAGTCCACAGAGCCGAAGCTACGCAGTATTTT
>TRBJ2-5|.|.|TRBV13
CASSSDSQETQYF
TGTGCCAGCAGCTCCGACAGCCAAGAGACCCAGTACTTC
>TRBJ1-1|.|.|TRBV30
CAWNPAGTEAFF
TGTGCCTGGAATCCGGCGGGCACTGAAGCTTTCTTT
>TRBJ2-2|.|once|TRBV28
CASSFGAGPDTGELFF
TGTGCCAGCAGTTTTGGGGCGGGCCCCGACACCGGGGAGCTGTTTTTT
>TRBJ1-2|.|.|TRBV19
CASRSYGYTF
TGTGCCAGTAGAAGCTATGGCTACACCTTC
>TRBJ2-7|.|.|TRBV7-9
CASSLSGALSEQYF
TGTGCCAGCAGCTTATCTGGGGCTTTAAGCGAGCAGTACTTC